The clone carrying this TCR beta chain was recorded many times. Its target is unknown. This specimen comes from a study of T cells after yellow fever vaccination. At the level of the study: When fractions had low cell numbers, they were prepared with SMART-Seq v4 Ultra Low Input.

MiXCR, applied by TCRdb to the 5' RACE reads, yields one record per CDR3 protein. The sample includes approximately 110,000 distinct CDR3 sequences, roughly 8.9% seen only once; the top ten take around 25%. Broader study findings: At around 95% for CD4 and 70% to 90% for CD8, most primary-vaccination clones showed up again after the booster. Clonotypes shared by both compartments, CD4 and CD8, made up a small share.

Per germline, CDR1 SEHNR and CDR2 FQNEAQ (reference sequence). This CDR3 is 12 amino acids long. The V end lost 5 bases, the J end lost 7 bases, and 11 bases lay between the germline ends. The source of this sequence is a man younger than 45 who received the YFV17D yellow fever vaccine. The sample here was CD8+ T cells sorted from PBMCs, taken 45 days after the yellow fever booster vaccination. V gene TRBV7-9 combines with J gene TRBJ1-1; D might be TRBD1 (6 bases). The CDR3 nucleotides read TGTGCCAGCAGCGGCAGGGGTGTTGAAGCTTTCTTT. This sequence encodes CASSGRGVEAFF.